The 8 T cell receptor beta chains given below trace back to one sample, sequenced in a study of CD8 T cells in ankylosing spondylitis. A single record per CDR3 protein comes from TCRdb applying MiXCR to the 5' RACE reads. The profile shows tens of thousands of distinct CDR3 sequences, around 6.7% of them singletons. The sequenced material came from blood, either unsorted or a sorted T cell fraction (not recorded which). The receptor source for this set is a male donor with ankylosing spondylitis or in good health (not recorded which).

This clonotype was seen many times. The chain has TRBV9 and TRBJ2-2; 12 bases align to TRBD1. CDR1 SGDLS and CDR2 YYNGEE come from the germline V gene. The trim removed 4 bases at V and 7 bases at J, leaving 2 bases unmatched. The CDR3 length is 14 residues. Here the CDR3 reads CASSRDRGHGELFF. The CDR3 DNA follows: TGTGCCAGCAGCAGGGACAGGGGGCACGGGGAGCTGTTTTTT.

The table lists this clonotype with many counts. This CDR3 is CASSPVRPPLTF. The CDR3 bases are TGTGCCAGCAGCCCCGTCCGGCCACCCTTAACCTTC. The chain has TRBV7-8 and TRBJ1-2, with D uncertain. In germline, CDR1 is SGHVS, CDR2 FQNEAQ. V shed 5 bases and J shed 14 bases, with 18 bases lying between them. The CDR3 runs to 12 residues.

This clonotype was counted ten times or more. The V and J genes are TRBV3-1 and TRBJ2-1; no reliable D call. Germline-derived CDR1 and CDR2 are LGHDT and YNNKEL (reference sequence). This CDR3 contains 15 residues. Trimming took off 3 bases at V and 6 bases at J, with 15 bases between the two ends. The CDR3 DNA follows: TGTGCCAGCAGCCATGGGTCTTTCCCCGGCAATGAGCAGTTCTTC. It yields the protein CASSHGSFPGNEQFF.

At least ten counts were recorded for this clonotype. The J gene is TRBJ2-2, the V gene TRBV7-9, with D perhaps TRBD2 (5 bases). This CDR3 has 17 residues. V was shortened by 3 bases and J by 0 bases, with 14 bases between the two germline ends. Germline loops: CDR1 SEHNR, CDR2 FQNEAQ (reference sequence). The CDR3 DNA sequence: TGTGCCAGCAGCTTCCCGGCGCGGGCTGCGAACACCGGGGAGCTGTTTTTT. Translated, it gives CASSFPARAANTGELFF.

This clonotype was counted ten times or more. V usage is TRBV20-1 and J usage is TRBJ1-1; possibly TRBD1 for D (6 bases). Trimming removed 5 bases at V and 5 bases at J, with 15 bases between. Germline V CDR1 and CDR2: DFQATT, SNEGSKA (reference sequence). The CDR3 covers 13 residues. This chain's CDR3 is CSAQTEGGTEAFF. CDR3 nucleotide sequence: TGCAGTGCTCAAACGGAAGGGGGGACTGAAGCTTTCTTT.

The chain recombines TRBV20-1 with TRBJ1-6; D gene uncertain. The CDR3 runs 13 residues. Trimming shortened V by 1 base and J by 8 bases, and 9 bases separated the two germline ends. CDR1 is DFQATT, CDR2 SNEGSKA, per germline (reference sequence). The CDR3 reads CSARGPQDSPLHF. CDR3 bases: TGCAGTGCTAGAGGCCCCCAGGATTCACCCCTCCACTTT.

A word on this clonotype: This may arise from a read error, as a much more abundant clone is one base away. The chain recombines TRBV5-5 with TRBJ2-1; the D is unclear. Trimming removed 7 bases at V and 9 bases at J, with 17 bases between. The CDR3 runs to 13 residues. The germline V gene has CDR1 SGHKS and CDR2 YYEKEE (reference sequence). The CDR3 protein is CASGSGLRLEQFF. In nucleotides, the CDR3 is TGTGCCAGCGGCTCCGGTCTGCGGCTTGAGCAGTTCTTC.

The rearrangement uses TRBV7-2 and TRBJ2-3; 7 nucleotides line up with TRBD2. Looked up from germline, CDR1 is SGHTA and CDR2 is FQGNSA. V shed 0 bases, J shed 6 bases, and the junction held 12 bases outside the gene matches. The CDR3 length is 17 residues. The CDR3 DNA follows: TGTGCCAGCAGCTTAGCTTCGTGGGAGGGCCGTGGGGATACGCAGTATTTT. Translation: CASSLASWEGRGDTQYF.